The rows below give T cell receptor beta chains drawn from one sample of a study of T cell changes during pregnancy in multiple sclerosis. The assay was immunoSEQ multiplex PCR, and TCRdb's table has in-frame clones only and misses some. The sample lists about 75,000 clones; 80% to 90% were seen once. The material was peripheral blood, obtained in the first trimester of pregnancy. These receptors originate from a female donor in good health, enrolled as a control in a pregnancy study. The CDR3 runs from the conserved cysteine through the conserved F or W. A D gene is named only where the DNA matches it firmly. Expanded clones get a size class; other rows say once, few or many, or leave the size out.

clone size,D gene,J gene,V gene,CDR3 protein
-,-,TRBJ2-7,TRBV5-4,CASSIPGPSAYEQYF
few,TRBD1,TRBJ1-2,TRBV27,CASSSLLGQGAYGYTF
-,-,TRBJ1-2,TRBV4-3,CASSQDRGGGYTF
-,-,TRBJ1-2,TRBV19,CASSIMPNSGYTF
-,-,TRBJ2-7,TRBV19,CASSIAGTYEQYF
few,TRBD1,TRBJ1-2,TRBV2,CASSERTGNGYTF
-,-,TRBJ2-7,TRBV7-2,CASSLSWTNPYEQYF
-,TRBD1,TRBJ1-4,TRBV5-4,CASSRQGGNEKLFF
once,TRBD1,TRBJ1-3,TRBV19,CASSITGRGPGNTIYF
-,TRBD1,TRBJ2-3,TRBV5-1,CASSFRQGADTQYF
-,TRBD1,TRBJ1-2,TRBV5-1,CASSLVGSTGDGYTF
-,-,TRBJ2-1,TRBV19,CASSIQGRSYNEQFF
-,-,TRBJ1-5,TRBV6-5,CASRRTGKGQPQHF
-,-,TRBJ2-3,TRBV7-2,CASSLVGAADTQYF
-,-,TRBJ1-6,TRBV5-1,CASSLEGGVNSPLHF
-,TRBD1,TRBJ1-2,TRBV19,CASRSVGTGVYGYTF
-,TRBD1,TRBJ1-5,TRBV6-5,CASSTGGQPQHF
-,TRBD1,TRBJ2-2,TRBV7-2,CASSLVGQLTGELFF
-,TRBD2,TRBJ2-5,TRBV19,CASSMTSGRWETQYF
few,TRBD1,TRBJ1-6,TRBV5-8,CASSRRTGEVSPLHF
-,TRBD1,TRBJ2-2,TRBV27,CASKGQLNTGELFF
-,TRBD1,TRBJ2-2,TRBV7-7,CASKPVQGGNTGELFF
-,TRBD1,TRBJ2-5,TRBV30,CASHPGTGSETQYF
-,TRBD2,TRBJ2-1,TRBV9,CASSSGGTSGRYNEQFF
-,-,TRBJ1-5,TRBV18,CASSPQGSHQPQHF
-,TRBD1,TRBJ1-5,TRBV6-1,CASILRQGAYQPQHF
-,-,TRBJ2-3,TRBV10-3,CAISGQEAVAADTQYF
-,-,TRBJ1-1,TRBV19,CASSIADMTEAFF
-,TRBD1,TRBJ2-2,TRBV29-1,CSVEYDRGSTGELFF
-,-,TRBJ1-6,TRBV27,CASSVYRNSPLHF
-,TRBD1,TRBJ1-2,TRBV7-2,CASSLVGTGGGYGYTF
-,TRBD1,TRBJ1-5,TRBV28,CASSPGGSNQPQHF
-,TRBD1,TRBJ2-7,TRBV5-1,CASGRDRGSYEQYF
-,TRBD1,TRBJ2-7,TRBV11-2,CASSFLSVGPGGKVYEQYF
-,TRBD1,TRBJ2-3,TRBV29-1,CSARTGFTDTQYF
-,-,TRBJ2-1,TRBV11-1,CASSLDLLSYNEQFF
-,TRBD2,TRBJ2-1,TRBV28,CASSLLWEGAYNEQFF
-,-,TRBJ2-7,TRBV7-6,CASSTSRDTADYEQYF
-,TRBD2,TRBJ2-2,TRBV5-1,CASSFSNRGVTGELFF
-,-,TRBJ2-2,TRBV19,CASNSGVAGELFF
-,-,TRBJ2-7,TRBV29-1,CSVEVADYEQYF
-,-,TRBJ2-1,TRBV5-5,CASSELPTSSYNEQFF
-,-,TRBJ1-2,TRBV7-9,CASSLLRGASYGYTF
-,-,TRBJ1-5,TRBV30,CAWSKGAWVGQPQHF
-,-,TRBJ2-7,TRBV4-1,CASSQVAGDEQYF
-,-,TRBJ1-1,TRBV9,CASTLIEGYTEAFF
-,TRBD1,TRBJ1-2,TRBV27,CASSFSWTSTGTGAIGDGYTF
-,-,TRBJ2-5,TRBV7-2,CASSLGNRGETQYF